Detailed here is one TCR beta chain. These data belong to a study of blood T cell repertoires in COVID-19. Clones were read by immunoSEQ multiplex PCR, and TCRdb kept only the in-frame ones, dropping some. There are about 140,000 clones in the sample; 80% to 85% occur only once, and roughly 7.3% lies in the top ten. Per germline, CDR1 ENHRY and CDR2 SYGVKD. The CDR3 has 16 residues. Unmatched junction bases numbered 14, after V lost 10 bases and J lost 0 bases. The sequencing sample was made of peripheral blood. The genes are TRBV10-3 and TRBJ1-2; 7 bases match TRBD1. This TCR came from a human donor in a cohort sampled during active COVID-19. Here the CDR3 DNA reads TGTGCCAGTAGACAGGGCAAAGGGATAGCTAACTATGGCTACACCTTC. Amino acid sequence: CASRQGKGIANYGYTF.